This T cell receptor (beta chain) came from a study of shared clonotypes between healthy human individuals. Study-level points and caveats: Clonotypes which were not shared had lower generation probabilities than clonotypes that all four donors shared.

CDR1 is MNHEY and CDR2 is SMNVEV in the germline V gene (reference sequence). This CDR3 comprises 15 residues. Trimming cost V 2 bases and J 6 bases; bases outside gene matches: 4. Every subset had its genomic DNA shared out evenly among several immunoSEQ plates. The repertoire was sequenced with immunoSEQ multiplex PCR; TCRdb's copy has only in-frame clones and lacks some. The sample lists around 2,000,000 clones, about 95% seen once, with approximately 1% in the top ten. CD45RO-negative cells were positively selected for CCR7, leaving out terminally differentiated effector memory CD45RA+ cells. About this clone itself: Its antigen remains unknown. The sample contains more than one DNA sequence encoding this CDR3.

This TCR came from a man aged 18 to 29 in good health. V usage is TRBV27 and J usage is TRBJ2-1; 10 bases fit TRBD2. The sequencing input was naive CD8+ T cells sorted from blood. This CDR3 is CASSLGLAGVNEQFF. Written as DNA, the CDR3 is TGTGCCAGCAGTTTAGGTCTAGCGGGAGTCAATGAGCAGTTCTTC.